A single sample gave rise to the 8 T cell receptor beta chains below, sequenced in a study of monozygotic twins with cystic fibrosis. Assay: immunoSEQ multiplex PCR; the TCRdb copy retains only in-frame clones and omits some. This table holds about 22,000 clones, just under 90% found once. Sequenced: blood. The receptors shown here come from a young woman with cystic fibrosis.

The chain uses TRBV7-2 and TRBJ1-6, with 10 bases lining up with TRBD1. Germline lookup yields CDR1 SGHTA and CDR2 FQGNSA. Losses at the gene ends were 1 base for V and 10 bases for J; bases not matched to a gene: 10. This CDR3 has 17 amino acids. The CDR3 spells CASSLGSSTGGKSPLHF. CDR3 nucleotides: TGTGCCAGCAGCTTAGGGAGTTCGACAGGGGGCAAGTCACCCCTCCACTTT. The whole variable domain, filled in from reference TRBV7-2 and TRBJ1-6, reads GAGVSQSPSNKVTEKGKDVELRCDPISGHTALYWYRQSLGQGLEFLIYFQGNSAPDKSGLPSDRFSAERTGGSVSTLTIQRTQQEDSAVYLCASSLGSSTGGKSPLHFGNGTRLTVT.

This clone has only one observation. The gene calls are TRBV4-1 and TRBJ1-1, with D possibly matching TRBD1 (5 bases). CDR1 is MGHRA and CDR2 is YSYEKL in the germline V gene. Trimming removed 0 bases from V and 4 bases from J, with 12 bases in between. The CDR3 spans 15 residues. CDR3 nucleotide sequence: TGCGCCAGCAGCCAAGATGGGGGAGCTGGCACTGAAGCTTTCTTT. This translates into CASSQDGGAGTEAFF.

The chain has TRBV4-1 and TRBJ1-2; 10 bases fit TRBD1. Germline V CDR1 and CDR2: MGHRA, YSYEKL. V was clipped by 0 bases and J by 2 bases; unmatched bases: 12. This CDR3 comprises 19 residues. CDR3 region: CASSQDRAGQGRKNYGYTF. The CDR3 nucleotides read TGCGCCAGCAGCCAAGATAGAGCGGGACAGGGGAGGAAAAACTATGGCTACACCTTC.

The rearrangement links TRBV19 to TRBJ1-2, with D unresolved. CDR1 and CDR2 (germline): LNHDA, SQIVND (reference sequence). Trimming took 3 bases from V and 6 from J, leaving 8 bases between them. The CDR3 runs to 12 residues. The CDR3, as DNA: TGTGCCAGTAGTATTGGGCAGAATGGCTACACCTTC. This sequence encodes CASSIGQNGYTF.

This sequence joins TRBV19 and TRBJ2-3; 13 bases map to TRBD2. The CDR3 is 17 amino acids. Per germline, CDR1 LNHDA and CDR2 SQIVND (reference sequence). V was clipped by 3 bases and J by 1 base; unmatched bases: 4. The CDR3 DNA follows: TGTGCCAGTAGTATCAGGACTAGCGGGGGTGGCACAGATACGCAGTATTTT. This codes for CASSIRTSGGGTDTQYF. Combining the CDR3 with reference TRBV19 and TRBJ2-3 gives the whole variable domain DGGITQSPKYLFRKEGQNVTLSCEQNLNHDAMYWYRQDPGQGLRLIYYSQIVNDFQKGDIAEGYSVSREKKESFPLTVTSAQKNPTAFYLCASSIRTSGGGTDTQYFGPGTRLTVL.

The J gene is TRBJ2-3, the V gene TRBV4-3; D might be TRBD1 (6 bases). This CDR3 region has 16 residues. V lost 0 bases and J 3 bases, leaving 13 bases between the germline ends. CDR1 and CDR2 (germline): LGHNA, YSLEER. CDR3 loop: CASSQEYTRGTDTQYF. In nucleotides, the CDR3 is TGCGCCAGCAGCCAAGAATACACTAGGGGGACAGATACGCAGTATTTT.

The V gene is TRBV6-5, the J gene TRBJ1-2, with D possibly matching TRBD1 (5 bases). V was cut by 5 bases and J by 4 bases, with 14 bases left in between. Germline lookup yields CDR1 MNHEY and CDR2 SVGAGI. The CDR3 is made up of 14 amino acids. This chain's CDR3 is CASSQLQGRYGYTF. The CDR3 DNA is TGTGCCAGCAGTCAGCTCCAGGGACGCTATGGCTACACCTTC.

This chain uses TRBV7-9 with TRBJ2-2; 11 bases fit TRBD1. Germline V lookup: CDR1 SEHNR, CDR2 FQNEAQ (reference sequence). The CDR3 covers 14 residues. V dropped 5 bases and J dropped 9; count of bases not matched to a gene: 5. CDR3 bases: TGTGCCAGCAGCACCGGGACAGGGGGATGGGAGCTGTTTTTT. Translation: CASSTGTGGWELFF.